This entry lists 27 T cell receptor beta chains sequenced from one sample in a study of T cells after yellow fever vaccination. TCRdb used MiXCR to reprocess the 5' RACE reads, holding one entry per CDR3 protein. The sample carries about 350,000 distinct CDR3 sequences, roughly 3.9% recorded once. The sample was PBMCs, taken 5 days after the yellow fever booster vaccination. These receptors all come from a man aged 18 to 30 who received the YFV17D yellow fever vaccine.

This clonotype occurred a few times. This chain joins TRBV4-1 and TRBJ2-1; D might be TRBD1 or TRBD2, each matching 5 bases. Germline V gene lookup returns CDR1 MGHRA and CDR2 YSYEKL. The V end was cut by 1 base, the J end by 9 bases, with 13 bases between. CDR3 size: 14 residues. The CDR3 DNA follows: TGCGCCAGCAGCCAAGGAGGGGCGGATCGTGAGCAGTTCTTC. Translating it yields CASSQGGADREQFF.

The V gene is TRBV9, the J gene TRBJ2-2, with a weak D call TRBD2 (5 bases). Germline CDR1 and CDR2: SGDLS and YYNGEE. V lost 1 base to trimming and J lost 4 bases, with 11 bases between them. The CDR3 runs 15 residues. CDR3 in amino acids: CASSVSGGLTGELFF. In nucleotides, the CDR3 is TGTGCCAGCAGCGTAAGCGGTGGTCTCACCGGGGAGCTGTTTTTT.

The chain links TRBV2 to TRBJ1-2; D ambiguous. Deletions cut 8 bases from V and 2 bases from J, with 12 bases between. Germline loops: CDR1 SNHLY, CDR2 FYNNEI. This CDR3 contains 13 residues. The CDR3 is CASEPDLNYGYTF. Here the CDR3 DNA reads TGTGCCAGCGAACCTGACTTAAACTATGGCTACACCTTC.

This clonotype was seen at least ten times. A read error may produce the germline difference seen at one junction end. The DNA for the CDR3 is TGTGCCAGCAGCTTTGGGGTCCAAGAGACCCAGTACTTC. It is translated as CASSFGVQETQYF. V is TRBV5-1 and J is TRBJ2-5; D gene uncertain. This CDR3 comprises 13 residues. CDR1 is SGHRS and CDR2 is YFSETQ in the germline V gene.

This chain joins TRBV27 and TRBJ2-5; no clear D. The CDR3 sequence is 9 residues long. V was shortened by 8 bases and J by 2 bases, with 0 bases between the two germline ends. CDR1 MNHEY and CDR2 SMNVEV come from the germline V gene (reference sequence). As DNA, the CDR3 is TGTGCCAGCCAAGAGACCCAGTACTTC. This sequence encodes CASQETQYF.

In this sample, this clonotype turned up a few times. The chain combines TRBV14 with TRBJ2-5; D possibly uses TRBD1 or TRBD2 (5 bases each). Between the trimmed V and J ends, which lost 5 bases and 2 bases, there was a span of 12 bases. Germline CDR1 reads SGHDN; CDR2 reads FVKESK. This CDR3 contains 14 residues. CDR3 coding DNA: TGTGCCAGCAGCTTCAGGGCGGGTCAAGAGACCCAGTACTTC. This translates into CASSFRAGQETQYF.

This clonotype showed up many times. This sequence joins TRBV4-3 and TRBJ2-3; TRBD2 matches at 10 bases. The ends lost 0 bases at V and 7 bases at J; junction bases unmatched: 7. This CDR3 comprises 16 residues. CDR1 is LGHNA and CDR2 is YSLEER in the germline V gene. The CDR3 DNA reads as TGCGCCAGCAGCCAAGAGGCGAGCGGGGGGGCCTATACGCAGTATTTT. The encoded protein is CASSQEASGGAYTQYF.

The table lists this clonotype with a few counts. CDR3 nucleotides: TGTGCCAGTAGTATGTTCGGACAGGGCTATGGCTACACCTTC. Its translation is CASSMFGQGYGYTF. This chain joins TRBV19 and TRBJ1-2; 8 nucleotides line up with TRBD1. CDR1 and CDR2 (germline): LNHDA, SQIVND (reference sequence). This CDR3 comprises 14 residues. J lost 4 bases, V lost 3 bases, and 4 bases had no gene match. The full variable domain, its missing parts supplied by reference TRBV19 and TRBJ1-2, is DGGITQSPKYLFRKEGQNVTLSCEQNLNHDAMYWYRQDPGQGLRLIYYSQIVNDFQKGDIAEGYSVSREKKESFPLTVTSAQKNPTAFYLCASSMFGQGYGYTFGSGTRLTVV.

This clonotype was counted a few times. The rearrangement joins TRBV18 to TRBJ2-7, with a possible D match to TRBD1 (6 bases). The CDR3 has 14 amino acids. V was cut by 4 bases and J by 4 bases, with 14 bases left in between. Germline assignment: CDR1 KGHSH and CDR2 LQKENI. The CDR3 loop is CASSRGGKGYEQYV. For the CDR3, the DNA is TGTGCCAGCTCACGTGGGGGCAAGGGGTACGAGCAGTACGTC.

V and J are TRBV5-1 and TRBJ2-3; D not resolved. Germline loops: CDR1 SGHRS, CDR2 YFSETQ. There are 14 residues in the CDR3. Between the trimmed V and J ends, which lost 4 bases and 2 bases, there was a span of 11 bases. CDR3 sequence (DNA): TGCGCCAGCAGCCAACCCGCTGACACAGATACGCAGTATTTT. Its translation: CASSQPADTDTQYF.

The rearrangement uses TRBV6-5 and TRBJ1-2; D remains ambiguous. The CDR3 covers 14 residues. V lost 7 bases to trimming and J lost 2 bases, with 14 bases between them. CDR1 is MNHEY and CDR2 is SVGAGI in the germline V gene. The CDR3 protein is CASTKDGRNYGYTF. The CDR3 bases are TGTGCCAGCACCAAGGACGGACGGAACTATGGCTACACCTTC.

The chain links TRBV9 to TRBJ2-3; possibly TRBD2 for D (6 bases). The CDR3 covers 16 residues. The germline V and J ends were trimmed by 0 bases and 1 base, with 12 bases remaining between them. From germline, CDR1 is SGDLS and CDR2 YYNGEE. CDR3 DNA sequence: TGTGCCAGCAGCGTAGGAGGAGGGCGGGGCACAGATACGCAGTATTTT. Its protein is CASSVGGGRGTDTQYF.

The rearrangement uses TRBV5-5 and TRBJ2-7; D might be TRBD1 (5 bases). Germline V gene data show CDR1 as SGHKS and CDR2 as YYEKEE (reference sequence). Trimming stripped 2 bases from V and 9 bases from J, with 15 bases between. CDR3 size: 13 residues. In nucleotides, the CDR3 is TGTGCCAGCAGCTTAGACAGCGAGACGGGGCAGTACGTC. It specifies CASSLDSETGQYV.

This clonotype has only a few counts. This chain joins TRBV5-1 and TRBJ2-7; 10 positions agree with TRBD2. Trimming at V came to 7 bases and at J to 5 bases, leaving 9 bases not matched to a gene. From germline, CDR1 is SGHRS and CDR2 YFSETQ. This CDR3 spans 14 amino acids. The CDR3 protein is CASGSGTSVHEQYF. For the CDR3, the DNA is TGCGCCAGCGGGTCCGGGACTAGCGTCCACGAGCAGTACTTC.

This clonotype turned up a few times. This sequence joins TRBV7-6 and TRBJ2-2; D unresolved. This CDR3 has 15 residues. V lost 3 bases and J 2 bases, leaving 10 bases between the germline ends. The germline V gene encodes CDR1 SGHVS and CDR2 FNYEAQ. The CDR3 sequence: CASSFGWSNTGELFF. CDR3 sequence (DNA): TGTGCCAGCAGCTTTGGATGGAGCAACACCGGGGAGCTGTTTTTT.

In its sample, this clonotype was seen a few times. The V gene is TRBV20-1, the J gene TRBJ2-4, with TRBD1 identical over 7 bases. Germline V CDR1 and CDR2: DFQATT, SNEGSKA (reference sequence). This CDR3 has 14 amino acids. V lost 6 bases, J lost 2 bases, and 7 bases stayed unmatched. The CDR3 nucleotides are TGCAGTGCAGGGGACAGCGATCCCAAAAACATTCAGTACTTC. It is translated as CSAGDSDPKNIQYF.

Ten or more counts support this clonotype. The V call is TRBV6-5, the J call TRBJ2-7; 8 bases match TRBD2. Germline assignment: CDR1 MNHEY and CDR2 SVGAGI. CDR3 length: 15 residues. Trimming cost V 0 bases and J 2 bases; bases outside gene matches: 3. In nucleotides, the CDR3 is TGTGCCAGCAGTTACTCGATCGGGGGGGCCTACGAGCAGTACGTC. The encoded protein is CASSYSIGGAYEQYV.

Only a few counts were recorded for this clonotype. The gene calls are TRBV5-1 and TRBJ1-2; tentatively, D is TRBD1 (6 bases). Germline V CDR1 and CDR2: SGHRS, YFSETQ. The CDR3 extends over 14 amino acids. Trimming stripped 0 bases from V and 8 bases from J, with 14 bases between. The CDR3 bases are TGCGCCAGCAGCTTGGCCTGGGGGGCTGGAGGCTACACCTTC. This gives the protein CASSLAWGAGGYTF.

This clonotype was detected ten times or more. This sequence joins TRBV15 and TRBJ2-7; D may be TRBD2 (5 bases). Germline-derived CDR1 and CDR2 are LNHNV and YYDKDF (reference sequence). V was shortened by 9 bases and J by 3 bases, with 15 bases between the two germline ends. This CDR3 region has 13 residues. CDR3 sequence reads: CATSGASYYEQYF. For the CDR3, the DNA is TGTGCCACGAGCGGCGCCAGCTACTACGAGCAGTACTTC.

This clonotype appeared many times. The gene calls are TRBV5-6 and TRBJ1-1; 9 nucleotides line up with TRBD1. After removal of 4 bases from V and 3 bases from J, the junction contained 4 bases not matched to a gene. Germline V gives CDR1 SGHDT, CDR2 YYEEEE. The CDR3 has 14 amino acids. The CDR3: CASSGGQGDTEAFF. Here the CDR3 DNA reads TGTGCCAGCAGCGGGGGACAGGGAGACACTGAAGCTTTCTTT.

A few counts support this clonotype. V usage is TRBV7-2 and J usage is TRBJ2-7; 7 bases match TRBD2. The ends lost 5 bases at V and 3 bases at J; junction bases unmatched: 7. Germline V lookup: CDR1 SGHTA, CDR2 FQGNSA. This CDR3 has 14 amino acids. CDR3 bases: TGTGCCAGCAGCCTAAACACGGGGGGCTACGAGCAGTACTTC. It encodes CASSLNTGGYEQYF.

This clonotype appeared many times. This chain's CDR3 is CSVGIGGEKLFF. CDR3 nucleotide sequence: TGCAGCGTTGGAATAGGTGGAGAAAAACTGTTTTTT. The V and J genes are TRBV29-1 and TRBJ1-4, with no clear D. V lost 4 bases and J lost 8, with 11 bases in between. The CDR3 consists of 12 residues. Germline V lookup: CDR1 SQVTM, CDR2 ANQGSEA.

This clonotype was detected only a few times. This sequence joins TRBV5-3 and TRBJ2-3, with TRBD1 matching 7 bases. TRBV5-3 is assigned to the ORF class and has an uncertain function. V lost 1 base and J lost 9; bases outside the gene matches: 5. The CDR3 is 13 amino acids. CDR3 region: CARSLRTGFTQYF. CDR3 nucleotide sequence: TGTGCCAGAAGCTTGAGGACAGGCTTCACGCAGTATTTT.

This clonotype was seen repeatedly, ten times or more. The chain combines TRBV20-1 with TRBJ2-3; no clear D gene. V was pared by 1 base and J by 0 bases, with 14 bases between. There are 16 residues in the CDR3. Germline CDR1 reads DFQATT; CDR2 reads SNEGSKA (reference sequence). The CDR3 DNA sequence: TGCAGTGCTAGAGTAGGTGGCGGTTCTAGCACAGATACGCAGTATTTT. It codes for CSARVGGGSSTDTQYF.

The gene calls are TRBV15 and TRBJ2-1; 7 bases agree with TRBD2. Germline CDR1 reads LNHNV; CDR2 reads YYDKDF (reference sequence). This CDR3 is built from 17 residues. V was clipped by 0 bases and J by 2 bases; unmatched bases: 7. The CDR3 protein is CATSRDLGGSPYNEQFF. CDR3 nucleotide sequence: TGTGCCACCAGCAGAGATCTGGGGGGGTCACCCTACAATGAGCAGTTCTTC.

This clonotype came up many times. V is TRBV7-2 and J is TRBJ2-1, with 8 bases lining up with TRBD2. V shed 3 bases, J shed 8 bases, and the junction held 9 bases outside the gene matches. The length of the CDR3 is 15 residues. The germline V gene has CDR1 SGHTA and CDR2 FQGNSA. CDR3 nucleotide sequence: TGTGCCAGCAGCTTGAGTCGGGGGGGCATATATGAGCAGTTCTTC. This encodes CASSLSRGGIYEQFF.

The chain is built from TRBV2 and TRBJ2-5; 7 nucleotides agree with TRBD1. The CDR3 is 16 residues long. Per the germline V gene, CDR1 is SNHLY and CDR2 is FYNNEI. The J segment lost 0 bases and the V segment lost 6 bases, leaving 10 bases of the junction unmatched. CDR3: CASSEDRSTYQETQYF. In DNA, the CDR3 is TGTGCCAGCAGCGAGGACAGGTCAACGTACCAAGAGACCCAGTACTTC.